The clone carrying this T cell receptor (beta chain) was seen a handful of times. As yet, its antigen is unknown. This sample was taken from a study of beta chain features in type 1 diabetes. Study-level results: In every one of the four CD4+ subsets, TCRB CDR3s were moderately but significantly shorter in Type 1 diabetes patients. Cells expressing TCR highly could be over-represented by cDNA sequencing. A PCR bias possibly favoring shorter templates would apply equally to patients and controls.

TCRB transcripts that were expressed got sequenced, as all of the isolated RNA had been reverse transcribed. Assay: immunoSEQ multiplex PCR; the TCRdb copy retains only in-frame clones and omits some. The data contain hundreds of thousands of clones, over 12% of them seen just once; the ten biggest clones take up nearly 0.04%. Using CD45RO/CCR7/CD25/CD127/CD95/CD27, CD4+ naive, central memory, regulatory and stem cell-like memory cells were sorted. Populations isolated by sorting all had purity greater than 95%. Sequencing was done on a sample of naive CD4+ T cells from blood. The receptor was isolated from a man aged 18 to 35 with type 1 diabetes.

The CDR3 sequence: CSVGRGTGVPGANVLTF. CDR3 DNA sequence: TGCAGCGTTGGGCGTGGGACAGGGGTCCCTGGGGCCAACGTCCTGACTTTC. The rearrangement joins TRBV29-1 to TRBJ2-6, with 10 bases that match TRBD1. Germline loops: CDR1 SQVTM, CDR2 ANQGSEA. This CDR3 region has 17 residues. V lost 4 bases and J lost 2; bases outside the gene matches: 8.